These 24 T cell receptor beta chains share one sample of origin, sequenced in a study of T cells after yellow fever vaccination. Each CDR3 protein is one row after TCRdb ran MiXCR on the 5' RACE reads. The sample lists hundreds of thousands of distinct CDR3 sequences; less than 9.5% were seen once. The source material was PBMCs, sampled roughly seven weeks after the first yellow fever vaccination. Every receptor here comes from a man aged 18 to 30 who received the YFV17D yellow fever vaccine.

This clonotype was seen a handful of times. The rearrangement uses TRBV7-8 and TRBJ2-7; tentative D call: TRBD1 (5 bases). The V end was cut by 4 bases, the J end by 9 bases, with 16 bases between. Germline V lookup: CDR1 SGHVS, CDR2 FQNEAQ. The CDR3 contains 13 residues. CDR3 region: CASSSLATERQYV. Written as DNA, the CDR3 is TGTGCCAGCAGCTCACTTGCGACAGAACGGCAGTACGTC.

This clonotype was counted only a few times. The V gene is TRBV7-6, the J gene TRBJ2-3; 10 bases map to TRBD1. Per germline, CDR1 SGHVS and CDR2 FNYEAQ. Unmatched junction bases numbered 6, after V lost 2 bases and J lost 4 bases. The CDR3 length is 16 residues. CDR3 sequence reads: CASSLSGTGVADTQYF. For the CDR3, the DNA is TGTGCCAGCAGCTTATCGGGGACAGGGGTGGCAGATACGCAGTATTTT.

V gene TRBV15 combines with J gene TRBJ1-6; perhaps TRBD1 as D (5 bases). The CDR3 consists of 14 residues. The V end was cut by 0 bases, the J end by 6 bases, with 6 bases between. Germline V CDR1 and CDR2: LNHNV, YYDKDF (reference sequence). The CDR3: CATSRDGGNSPLHF. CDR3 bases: TGTGCCACCAGCAGAGATGGGGGTAATTCACCCCTCCACTTT.

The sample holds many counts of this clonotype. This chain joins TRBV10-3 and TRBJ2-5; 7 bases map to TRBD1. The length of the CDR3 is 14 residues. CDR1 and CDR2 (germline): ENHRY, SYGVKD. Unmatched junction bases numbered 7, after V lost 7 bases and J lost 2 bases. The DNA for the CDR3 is TGTGCCATCAAAGGGACAGACCTTCAAGAGACCCAGTACTTC. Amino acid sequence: CAIKGTDLQETQYF.

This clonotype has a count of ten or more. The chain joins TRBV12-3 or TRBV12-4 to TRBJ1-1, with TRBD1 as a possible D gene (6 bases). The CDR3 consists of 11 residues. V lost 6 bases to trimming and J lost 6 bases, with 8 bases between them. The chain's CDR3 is CASRDRSEAFF. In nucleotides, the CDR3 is TGTGCCAGCAGAGACAGGTCTGAAGCTTTCTTT.

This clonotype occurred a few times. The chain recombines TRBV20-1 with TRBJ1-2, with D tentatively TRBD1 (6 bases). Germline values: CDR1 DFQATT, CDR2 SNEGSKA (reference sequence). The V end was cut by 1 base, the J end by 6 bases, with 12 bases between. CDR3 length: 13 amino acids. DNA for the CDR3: TGCAGTGCTAGAGGCGGACAGCTTAATGGCTACACCTTC. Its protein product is CSARGGQLNGYTF.

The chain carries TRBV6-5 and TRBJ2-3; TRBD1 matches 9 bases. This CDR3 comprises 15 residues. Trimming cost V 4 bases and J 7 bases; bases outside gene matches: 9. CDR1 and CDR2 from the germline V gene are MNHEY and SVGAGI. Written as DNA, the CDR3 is TGTGCCAGCAGTTTACAGGGGGCTTCACCGCATACGCAGTATTTT. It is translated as CASSLQGASPHTQYF.

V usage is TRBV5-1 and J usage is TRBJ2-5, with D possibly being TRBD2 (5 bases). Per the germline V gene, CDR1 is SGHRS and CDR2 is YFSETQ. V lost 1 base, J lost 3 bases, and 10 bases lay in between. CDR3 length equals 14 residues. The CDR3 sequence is CASSLLKGEETQYF. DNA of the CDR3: TGCGCCAGCAGCTTGCTTAAGGGAGAAGAGACCCAGTACTTC.

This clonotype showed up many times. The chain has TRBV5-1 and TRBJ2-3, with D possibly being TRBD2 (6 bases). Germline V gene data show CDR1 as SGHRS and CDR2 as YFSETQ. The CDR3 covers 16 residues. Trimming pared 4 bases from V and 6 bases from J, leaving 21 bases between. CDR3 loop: CASSADPGDRLDTQYF. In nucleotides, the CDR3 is TGCGCCAGCAGCGCCGATCCGGGAGACCGGTTGGATACGCAGTATTTT.

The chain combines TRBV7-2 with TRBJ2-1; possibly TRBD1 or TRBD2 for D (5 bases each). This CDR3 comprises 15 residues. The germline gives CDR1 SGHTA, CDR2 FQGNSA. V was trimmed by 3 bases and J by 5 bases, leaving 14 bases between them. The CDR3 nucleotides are TGTGCCAGCAGCTTCTCGGGACGAGGCCACAATGAGCAGTTCTTC. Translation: CASSFSGRGHNEQFF.

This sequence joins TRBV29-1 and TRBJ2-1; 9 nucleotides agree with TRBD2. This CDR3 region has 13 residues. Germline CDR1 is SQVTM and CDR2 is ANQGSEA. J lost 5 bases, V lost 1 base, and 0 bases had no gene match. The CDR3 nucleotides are TGCAGCGTTGAAGCTAGCGGGGACAATGAGCAGTTCTTC. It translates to CSVEASGDNEQFF.

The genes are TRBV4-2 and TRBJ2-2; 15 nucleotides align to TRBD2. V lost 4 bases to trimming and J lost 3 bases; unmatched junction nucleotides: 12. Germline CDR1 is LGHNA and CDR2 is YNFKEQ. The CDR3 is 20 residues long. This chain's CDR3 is CASSPQGSGLAGGHTGELFF. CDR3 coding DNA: TGTGCCAGCAGCCCCCAAGGGTCTGGACTAGCGGGGGGGCACACCGGGGAGCTGTTTTTT.

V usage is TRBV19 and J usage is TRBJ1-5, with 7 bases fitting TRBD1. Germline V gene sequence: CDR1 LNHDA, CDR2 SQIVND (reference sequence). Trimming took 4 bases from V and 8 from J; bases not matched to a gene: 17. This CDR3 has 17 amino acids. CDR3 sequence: CASSKPSQTGKGKPQHF. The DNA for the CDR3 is TGTGCCAGTAGTAAACCCTCCCAGACAGGGAAAGGAAAGCCCCAGCATTTT.

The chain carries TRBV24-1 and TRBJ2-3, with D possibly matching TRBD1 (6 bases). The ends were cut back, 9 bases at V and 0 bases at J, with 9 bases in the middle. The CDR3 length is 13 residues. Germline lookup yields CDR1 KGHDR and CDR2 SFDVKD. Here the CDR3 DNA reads TGTGCCACCTGCAGGGGTAGCACAGATACGCAGTATTTT. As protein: CATCRGSTDTQYF.

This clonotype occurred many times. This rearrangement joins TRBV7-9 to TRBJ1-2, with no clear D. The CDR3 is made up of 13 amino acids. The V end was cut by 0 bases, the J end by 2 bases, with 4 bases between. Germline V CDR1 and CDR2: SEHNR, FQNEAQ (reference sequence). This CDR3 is CASSLAENYGYTF. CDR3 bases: TGTGCCAGCAGCTTAGCAGAGAACTATGGCTACACCTTC.

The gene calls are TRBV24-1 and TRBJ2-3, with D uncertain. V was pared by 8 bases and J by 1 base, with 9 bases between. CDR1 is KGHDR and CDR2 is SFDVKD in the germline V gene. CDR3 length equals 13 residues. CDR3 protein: CATKVAGTDTQYF. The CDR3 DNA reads TGTGCCACCAAAGTAGCCGGCACAGATACGCAGTATTTT.

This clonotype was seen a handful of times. The CDR3 DNA is TGCAGCGTTGGATACAGGAAGGACACTGAAGCTTTCTTT. Its protein is CSVGYRKDTEAFF. The V gene is TRBV29-1, the J gene TRBJ1-1; possible D gene TRBD1, 5 bases. Trimming left V 4 bases short and J 3 bases short, with 12 bases between. The germline gives CDR1 SQVTM, CDR2 ANQGSEA. CDR3 length: 13 residues.

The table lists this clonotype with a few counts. The DNA for the CDR3 is TGCAGTGCTAGAGATGACAGGGCGACTGAAGCTTTCTTT. This codes for CSARDDRATEAFF. This chain joins TRBV20-1 and TRBJ1-1; the match to TRBD1 covers 7 bases. The V segment lost 0 bases and the J segment 5 bases; nucleotides outside the gene matches: 3. Germline CDR1 is DFQATT and CDR2 is SNEGSKA (reference sequence). The CDR3 is 13 residues long.

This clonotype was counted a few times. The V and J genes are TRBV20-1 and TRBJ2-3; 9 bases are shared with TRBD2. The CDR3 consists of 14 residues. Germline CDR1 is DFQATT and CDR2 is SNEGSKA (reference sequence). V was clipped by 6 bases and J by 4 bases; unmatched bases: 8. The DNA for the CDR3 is TGCAGTGCGGGTAGCGGGGGACCTTCAGATACGCAGTATTTT. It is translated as CSAGSGGPSDTQYF.

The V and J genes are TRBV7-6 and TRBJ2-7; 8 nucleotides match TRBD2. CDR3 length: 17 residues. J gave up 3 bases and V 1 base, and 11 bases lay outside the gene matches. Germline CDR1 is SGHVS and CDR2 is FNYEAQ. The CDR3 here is CASSLGGGREGNYEQYF. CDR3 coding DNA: TGTGCCAGCAGCTTAGGGGGCGGTCGGGAGGGGAACTACGAGCAGTACTTC.

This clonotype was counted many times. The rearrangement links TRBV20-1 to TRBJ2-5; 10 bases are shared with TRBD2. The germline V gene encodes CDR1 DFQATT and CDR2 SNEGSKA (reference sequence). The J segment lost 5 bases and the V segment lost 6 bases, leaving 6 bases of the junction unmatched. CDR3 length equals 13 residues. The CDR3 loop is CSAKLAGTETQYF. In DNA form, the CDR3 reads TGCAGTGCCAAACTAGCGGGGACGGAGACCCAGTACTTC.

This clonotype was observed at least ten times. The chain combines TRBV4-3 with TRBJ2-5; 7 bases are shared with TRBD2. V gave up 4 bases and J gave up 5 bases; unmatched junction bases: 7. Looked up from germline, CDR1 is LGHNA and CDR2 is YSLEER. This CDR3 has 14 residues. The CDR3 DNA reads TGCGCCAGCAGCCCGTCACTAGCGACCGAGACCCAGTACTTC. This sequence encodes CASSPSLATETQYF.

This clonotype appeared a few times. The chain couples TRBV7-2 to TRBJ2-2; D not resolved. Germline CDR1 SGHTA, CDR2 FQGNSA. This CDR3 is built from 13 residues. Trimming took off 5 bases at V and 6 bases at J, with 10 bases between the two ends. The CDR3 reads CASSVDQSGELFF. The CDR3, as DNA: TGTGCCAGCAGCGTCGACCAATCCGGGGAGCTGTTTTTT.

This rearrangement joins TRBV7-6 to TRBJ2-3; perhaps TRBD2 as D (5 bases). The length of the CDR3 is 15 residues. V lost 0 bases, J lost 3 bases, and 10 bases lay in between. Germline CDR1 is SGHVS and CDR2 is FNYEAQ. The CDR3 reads CASSLARAGTDTQYF. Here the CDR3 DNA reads TGTGCCAGCAGCTTAGCTAGGGCGGGTACAGATACGCAGTATTTT.